These 23 T cell receptor beta chains were all obtained from the same sample, sequenced in a study of neurological immune-mediated disorders. TCRdb analysed the 5' RACE reads with MiXCR anew, one entry per CDR3 protein. The data hold about 26,000 distinct CDR3 sequences, with around 3.4% observed a single time. What was sequenced was PBMCs. The receptor set was obtained from a woman in her twenties or thirties with multiple sclerosis.

Ten or more counts support this clonotype. V gene TRBV4-3 combines with J gene TRBJ2-2; the D call may be TRBD1 or TRBD2 (5 bases each). The germline V gene encodes CDR1 LGHNA and CDR2 YSLEER. CDR3 length: 16 residues. Between the trimmed V and J ends, which lost 5 bases and 0 bases, there was a span of 13 bases. The CDR3 DNA is TGCGCCAGCAGCAACTACGGGACGACGAACACCGGGGAGCTGTTTTTT. It translates to CASSNYGTTNTGELFF.

With regard to this clonotype: At one end the junction does not follow the germline gene, possibly because of a read error. The chain has TRBV28 and TRBJ1-5; D remains unclear. The germline V gene has CDR1 MDHEN and CDR2 SYDVKM. The CDR3 sequence is 12 residues long. CDR3 sequence (DNA): TGTGCCAGCAGTTTAGTCAATCAGCCCCAGAATTTT. Translating it yields CASSLVNQPQNF. Looking up the rest from reference TRBV28 and TRBJ1-5 gives the full variable domain: DVKVTQSSRYLVKRTGEKVFLECVQDMDHENMFWYRQDPGLGLRLIYFSYDVKMKEKGDIPEGYSVSREKKERFSLILESASTNQTSMYLCASSLVNQPQNFGDGTRLSIL.

This clonotype occurred many times. The chain couples TRBV7-9 to TRBJ1-1, with 9 bases lining up with TRBD1. CDR3 size: 13 residues. V dropped 5 bases and J dropped 7; count of bases not matched to a gene: 5. CDR1 and CDR2 (germline): SEHNR, FQNEAQ (reference sequence). In nucleotides, the CDR3 is TGTGCCAGCAGCCTCGGACAGGGGCGTGAAGCTTTCTTT. Its translation is CASSLGQGREAFF.

This clonotype was observed a few times. V and J are TRBV18 and TRBJ2-7; 8 bases match TRBD1. Trimming at V came to 6 bases and at J to 5 bases, leaving 6 bases not matched to a gene. The CDR3 runs to 13 residues. CDR1 and CDR2 from the germline V gene are KGHSH and LQKENI. The CDR3 region has the DNA TGTGCCAGCTCTCCCGACAGGGGACACGAGCAGTACTTC. This sequence encodes CASSPDRGHEQYF.

This clonotype was seen only a few times. A read error may account for a junction end that differs from germline. The chain uses TRBV20-1 and TRBJ1-5, with 8 bases identical to TRBD1. Germline-derived CDR1 and CDR2 are DFQATT and SNEGSKA (reference sequence). This CDR3 has 14 amino acids. CDR3 region: CSARRTGSNQPQNF. CDR3 bases: TGCAGTGCTAGGAGGACAGGGAGCAATCAGCCCCAGAATTTT.

This clonotype was recorded many times. The rearrangement links TRBV4-3 to TRBJ1-5, with D hard to call. V was cut by 0 bases and J by 3 bases, with 12 bases left in between. Germline-derived CDR1 and CDR2 are LGHNA and YSLEER. CDR3 length: 16 amino acids. The CDR3 sequence is CASSQELNRPNQPQHF. The CDR3 nucleotides are TGCGCCAGCAGCCAAGAGCTAAACAGACCCAATCAGCCCCAGCATTTT.

This clonotype was seen ten or more times. V usage is TRBV20-1 and J usage is TRBJ1-5, with 7 bases that match TRBD1. This CDR3 is 16 amino acids long. V lost 3 bases, J lost 0 bases, and 8 bases stayed unmatched. The germline V gene encodes CDR1 DFQATT and CDR2 SNEGSKA (reference sequence). CDR3 sequence reads: CSARLDRRNSNQPQHF. The CDR3 nucleotides read TGCAGTGCTAGGTTGGACAGGCGAAATAGCAATCAGCCCCAGCATTTT.

Many counts were recorded for this clonotype. The chain has TRBV7-2 and TRBJ2-5; D gene ambiguous. The germline CDR1 and CDR2 sequences are SGHTA and FQGNSA. V shed 5 bases and J shed 1 base, with 5 bases lying between them. This CDR3 region has 12 residues. The CDR3 loop is CASSASQETQYF. CDR3 nucleotides: TGTGCCAGCAGCGCCTCCCAAGAGACCCAGTACTTC. Drawing the rest from reference TRBV7-2 and TRBJ2-5, the complete variable domain is GAGVSQSPSNKVTEKGKDVELRCDPISGHTALYWYRQSLGQGLEFLIYFQGNSAPDKSGLPSDRFSAERTGGSVSTLTIQRTQQEDSAVYLCASSASQETQYFGPGTRLLVL.

This clonotype was counted ten times or more. This sequence joins TRBV12-3 or TRBV12-4 and TRBJ2-7; weak D call: TRBD1 (5 bases). V lost 0 bases to trimming and J lost 5 bases, with 17 bases between them. The CDR3 contains 16 residues. The CDR3 reads CASSLAISQAFDEQYF. In DNA form, the CDR3 reads TGTGCCAGCAGTTTAGCGATTTCACAGGCCTTCGACGAGCAGTACTTC.

This clonotype was counted between two and nine times. A much bigger clone sits one base away, suggesting this may be a read error. The chain carries TRBV6-2 or TRBV6-3 and TRBJ2-7, with a weak D call TRBD2 (6 bases). The germline V gene has CDR1 MNHEY and CDR2 SVGEGT. This CDR3 region has 14 residues. Trimming stripped 8 bases from V and 4 bases from J, with 18 bases between. The CDR3 coding sequence is TGTGCCAGCGGCTGGGCTAGAGGGAGGTACGAGCAGTACTTC. It translates to CASGWARGRYEQYF.

Ten or more counts support this clonotype. The chain recombines TRBV2 with TRBJ2-3; 7 nucleotides line up with TRBD2. The CDR3 has 15 residues. Per germline, CDR1 SNHLY and CDR2 FYNNEI. Trimming at V came to 4 bases and at J to 1 base, leaving 5 bases not matched to a gene. The CDR3 region has the DNA TGTGCCAGCAGTGGGCGGGGGAAAGGCACAGATACGCAGTATTTT. This gives the protein CASSGRGKGTDTQYF.

This clonotype was seen many times. V and J are TRBV5-1 and TRBJ2-6; 10 nucleotides align to TRBD1. V was pared by 7 bases and J by 1 base, with 8 bases of the junction left unmatched. CDR3 length: 17 amino acids. CDR1 and CDR2 from the germline V gene are SGHRS and YFSETQ. Written as DNA, the CDR3 is TGCGCCAGCCGTCCCGGGACAGGGGAGTCTGGGGCCAACGTCCTGACTTTC. It yields the protein CASRPGTGESGANVLTF.

The sample holds many counts of this clonotype. The chain employs TRBV7-8 and TRBJ1-2; TRBD1 agrees at 9 bases. The CDR3 consists of 18 residues. V shed 2 bases and J 1 base; nucleotides not matched to a gene: 11. The V gene's germline CDR1 is SGHVS and CDR2 FQNEAQ. The CDR3 sequence is CASSLSGQGLPRNYGYTF. CDR3 nucleotide sequence: TGTGCCAGCAGCTTATCAGGACAGGGGCTTCCGCGTAACTATGGCTACACCTTC.

Turning to this clonotype: A much larger clone differs by one base, so this may be a read error. The chain links TRBV4-1 to TRBJ2-2, with D possibly TRBD2 on 5 matching bases. With 4 bases removed from V and 1 base from J, the gap between germline ends came to 13 bases. Germline CDR1 and CDR2: MGHRA and YSYEKL. The CDR3 totals 16 residues. This CDR3 is CASSRPPGKNTGELFF. The CDR3 DNA follows: TGCGCCAGCAGCCGGCCCCCGGGGAAGAACACCGGGGAGCTGTTTTTT.

This clonotype was counted at least ten times. The gene calls are TRBV12-3 or TRBV12-4 and TRBJ2-7; D possibly corresponds to TRBD1 (6 bases). The CDR3 consists of 12 residues. V lost 0 bases and J 9 bases, leaving 9 bases between the germline ends. The CDR3 DNA is TGTGCCAGCAGTTTAGCCCGACAGGCGCAGTACTTC. Protein product: CASSLARQAQYF.

Many counts were recorded for this clonotype. The rearrangement links TRBV11-3 to TRBJ2-7, with a tentative D call TRBD1 (6 bases). Germline CDR1 reads SGHNT; CDR2 reads YENEEA. This CDR3 region has 10 residues. CDR3 sequence (DNA): TGTTCGAAGGGGGTACACGAGCAGTACTTC. Protein: CSKGVHEQYF.

This clonotype occurred many times. The chain employs TRBV7-8 and TRBJ1-3, with a tentative D call TRBD1 (6 bases). From germline, CDR1 is SGHVS and CDR2 FQNEAQ. Trimming removed 6 bases at V and 0 bases at J, with 15 bases between. The CDR3 runs to 16 residues. DNA for the CDR3: TGTGCCAGCAGTCTAAAAACAGGGTCCTCTGGAAACACCATATATTTT. Its translation: CASSLKTGSSGNTIYF.

There are many counts of this clonotype. One end of the junction varies from germline; a read error may be responsible. V is TRBV5-6 and J is TRBJ1-6, with D possibly TRBD1 on 5 matching bases. CDR3 length: 13 residues. CDR1 and CDR2 (germline): SGHDT, YYEEEE. CDR3 amino acids: CASTRGSGSPLNF. The DNA of the CDR3 is TGTGCCAGCACGCGGGGGTCGGGTTCACCCCTCAACTTT.

This clonotype was recorded many times. The chain uses TRBV4-2 and TRBJ2-7; 10 nucleotides align to TRBD2. The V segment lost 3 bases and the J segment 1 base; nucleotides outside the gene matches: 3. The CDR3 runs 15 residues. CDR1 is LGHNA and CDR2 is YNFKEQ in the germline V gene. The CDR3 loop is CASSHQLAGSYEQYF. The CDR3 bases are TGTGCCAGCAGCCATCAACTAGCGGGGTCCTACGAGCAGTACTTC.

This clonotype came up many times. The chain's CDR3 is CSARDDAGSKGQYF. The CDR3 region has the DNA TGCAGTGCTAGAGATGACGCCGGGTCGAAGGGGCAGTATTTT. The chain has TRBV20-1 and TRBJ2-3, with D unclear. Germline V gives CDR1 DFQATT, CDR2 SNEGSKA (reference sequence). This CDR3 is 14 amino acids long. The V end lost 0 bases, the J end lost 11 bases, and 18 bases lay between the germline ends.

This clonotype showed up many times. The V and J genes are TRBV12-3 or TRBV12-4 and TRBJ2-3; 14 bases are shared with TRBD2. V shed 6 bases, J shed 2 bases, and the junction held 4 bases outside the gene matches. The CDR3 loop spans 16 amino acids. CDR3: CASSLGLAGVTDTQYF. The CDR3 region has the DNA TGTGCCAGCAGCCTGGGACTAGCGGGGGTCACAGATACGCAGTATTTT.

The CDR3 is CASSSKGKEQYF. The CDR3 bases are TGCGCCAGCAGCTCAAAAGGGAAAGAGCAGTACTTC. The genes are TRBV5-1 and TRBJ2-7; D is ambiguous. Germline-derived CDR1 and CDR2 are SGHRS and YFSETQ. The CDR3 contains 12 residues. Trimming took 3 bases from V and 7 from J, leaving 11 bases between them.

This clonotype was counted at least ten times. This chain joins TRBV10-1 and TRBJ2-3, with D uncertain. This CDR3 is 14 amino acids long. V lost 0 bases and J lost 3, with 7 bases in between. Germline assignment: CDR1 WNHNN and CDR2 SYGVQD (reference sequence). In nucleotides, the CDR3 is TGCGCCAGCAGTGAGTCGTTTAGAACAGATACGCAGTATTTT. It is translated as CASSESFRTDTQYF.